The sequence of this TCR beta chain was determined in a study of tumor-infiltrating lymphocytes in primary liver carcinoma (dated by TCRdb to about 2017). A note on the overall study: Five patients with histopathologically diagnosed primary liver carcinoma underwent surgical resection in China between 2015 and early 2016. Hepatocellular carcinoma (four) or combined HCC and intrahepatic cholangiocarcinoma (one) was present in the five patients, who were three men and two women aged 30 to 69 years. The tumors of the five patients were staged as T1-T3 N0M0, with maximum diameters ranging from roughly 4 to 10 cm. Roughly 3.5 to 8 million productive TCRbeta reads were obtained per sample, and no significant difference in read depth was found between tissue types. TCRbeta repertoire sequencing, expression microarrays and whole-exome sequencing were combined in the study across five regions of each liver tumor, with adjacent normal tissue and blood also included. A total of some 35 specimens from 5 patients underwent TCRbeta repertoire sequencing, comprising 25 tumor regions, 5 adjacent noncancerous liver tissues and 5 peripheral blood samples. Repertoires from technical replicates were highly reproducible, with mean shared-clone rates near 0.89 and correlation coefficients above 0.95.

This clonotype appeared a single time. No cognate antigen has been identified for it. A much bigger clone sits one base away, suggesting this may be a read error. Reading the germline V gene gives CDR1 ENHRY and CDR2 SYGVKD. The CDR3 starts with the cysteine, ends with the phenylalanine, and has 13 residues. This entry keeps only the CDR3 DNA: 39 bases, framed from base 1. TCRbeta-specific cDNA was reverse-transcribed from approximately 0.5 ug total RNA using a constant-region primer and ProtoScript II reverse transcriptase. Construction of the TCRbeta libraries relied on three nested rounds of multiplex PCR, following a slightly modified ARM-PCR procedure. The first two PCR rounds used multiplex TRBV1-TRBV30 forward primers with a Cbeta reverse primer, each for approximately 11 cycles. Sample barcodes and Illumina adapters were added in a final 25-cycle PCR using Deep VentR polymerase. Amplicons of 200-500 bp were gel-purified with a QIAquick gel extraction kit before sequencing. An Illumina HiSeq 2500 was used to sequence the TCRbeta amplicons, generating 250-bp paired-end reads. In the paper's pipeline: Trimmomatic v0.33 was used to quality-trim the reads, and FLASH v1.2.11 was used to merge paired reads so that full CDR3 sequences could be recovered. V, D and J germline segments were assigned to the rearranged TCRbeta sequences by MiGEC v1.2.1b. VDJtools v1.0.0 computed clonotype statistics and Shannon-Wiener diversity indices. Except for diversity analysis, only the 250 most abundant clonotypes of each sample were used in subsequent analyses to reduce sampling bias. TCRdb ran its own pipeline on the public reads, namely fastp trimming at Q25 and MiXCR clone calling, and kept in-frame beta chains. Identical CDR3 protein sequences are pooled into one entry, listed with their most common genes and DNA. It is TCRdb's table, rather than the study itself, that gives the V and J calls and clone size. This sample comprises 200,000 or so distinct CDR3 sequences, about two thirds of them detected only once. The ten largest account for about 7.1% of the sample.

Blood RNA was extracted from unsorted whole blood using TRIzol reagent, and germline DNA was obtained with the DNeasy Blood & Tissue kit. At the time of sampling, the patients were treatment-naive and had chronic HBV infection. Before surgery, four milliliters of peripheral blood were collected into K2EDTA tubes. General study outcomes and caveats: Pairs of tumor regions showed greater repertoire overlap (mean roughly 35%) than tumor-adjacent pairs (17%) or tumor-blood pairs (around 15%), which is consistent with antigen-driven expansion. The top 250 clones made up a significantly larger repertoire fraction in tumors than in blood (p = 0.039). Only the TCR beta chain was sequenced, so true repertoire diversity is likely underestimated because unpaired alpha chains were not captured. Because the samples were bulk and unsorted, CD4+ and CD8+ T cell repertoires could not be compared. Only 4 or 5 patients were included in the study, and the authors note that the findings should be validated in a larger study.

Sequenced input: peripheral blood. This chain joins TRBV10-3 to TRBJ2-1; the D gene is not confidently resolved. This clonotype originated in a woman aged 60-70 years with primary liver carcinoma and hepatitis B virus infection. For the CDR3, the sequence is CAISINGDNKQFF. The DNA sequence follows: TGTGCCATCAGTATTAACGGCGACAATAAGCAGTTCTTC.